This TCR beta chain was observed in a study of cytomegalovirus exposure and HLA in healthy donors. Findings of the study overall: Reports credit the classifier with highly specific, highly sensitive diagnosis of cytomegalovirus status.

About this clone: Its antigen is currently unknown.

The protocol was immunoSEQ multiplex PCR, while the TCRdb copy is restricted to in-frame clones and leaves out a portion. The repertoire holds 150,000 to 170,000 clones, with 70% to 90% as singletons. V dropped 5 bases and J dropped 8; count of bases not matched to a gene: 16. Germline assignment: CDR1 SGHDT and CDR2 YYEEEE. The CDR3 spans 16 residues. Sequencing was performed on PBMCs. V gene TRBV5-6 combines with J gene TRBJ1-1, with TRBD1 matching 9 bases. The TCR sequence derives from a human donor in good health. CDR3 protein: CASRPGTGRPVSEAFF. Here the CDR3 DNA reads TGTGCCAGCAGACCCGGGACAGGGCGGCCCGTTTCCGAAGCTTTCTTT.